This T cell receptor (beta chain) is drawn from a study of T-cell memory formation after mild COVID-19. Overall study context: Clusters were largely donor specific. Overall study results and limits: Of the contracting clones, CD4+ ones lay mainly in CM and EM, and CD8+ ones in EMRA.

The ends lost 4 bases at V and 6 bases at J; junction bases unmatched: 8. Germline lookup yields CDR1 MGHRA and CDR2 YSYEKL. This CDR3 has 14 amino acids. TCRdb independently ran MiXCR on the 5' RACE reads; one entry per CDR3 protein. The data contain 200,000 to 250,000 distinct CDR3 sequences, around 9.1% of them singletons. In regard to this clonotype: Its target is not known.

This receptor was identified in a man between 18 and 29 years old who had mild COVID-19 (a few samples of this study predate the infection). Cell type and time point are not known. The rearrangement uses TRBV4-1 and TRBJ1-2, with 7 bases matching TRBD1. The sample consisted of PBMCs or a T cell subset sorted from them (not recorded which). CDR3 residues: CASSPATGAHGYTF. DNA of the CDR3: TGCGCCAGCAGCCCGGCTACAGGGGCCCATGGCTACACCTTC.